The TCR beta chain under discussion was sequenced for a study of blood T cell repertoires in COVID-19 (dated by TCRdb to 2018 to 2020). At the level of the whole study: Samples covering the acute and convalescent phases of COVID-19 were provided by collaborators in the United States, Italy and Spain. Where HLA class I and class II types were available, the types were taken from metadata supplied by the sample provider, not from assay-based typing. The prospective study material was composed of cDNA or gDNA derived from T cells, B-cell-depleted T cells, or PBMCs. Deeply sampled blood TCRbeta repertoires from subjects exposed to, actively infected with, or recovered from COVID-19 were included in the dataset. Samples came from the ongoing ImmuneRACE study (first 160 participants) plus 1,254 subjects from 6 global collaborators. The repertoires were released in a freely available public database meant as a resource for research on the immune response to SARS-CoV-2. Nearly every sample came with metadata listing a de-identified subject ID, COVID-19 status, age in years and sex. Beyond this particular receptor, the publication reports: The amount of clinical and demographic metadata varied by source and participant and was provided uncurated.

The collaborating institutions used their own protocols to collect whole blood in K2EDTA tubes. For TCRbeta analysis, collaborators shipped samples in one of three forms: frozen whole blood, isolated PBMCs, or DNA extracted from either of those sample types. Trimming takes 3 bases off V and 1 base off J; junction bases not matched to a gene: 2. Including cysteine and phenylalanine, the CDR3 has 16 amino acids. The kept DNA is CDR3 alone, 48 bases in frame from the first base. CDR1 and CDR2 (KGHDR, SFDVKD) derive from the germline V gene. The immunoSEQ Assay, a bias-controlled multiplex PCR, was used to amplify TCRbeta CDR3 regions from genomic DNA. On the study's bioinformatics: Nucleated cell counts per sample were estimated from amplification of reference gene primers within the assay. Sequence reads were collapsed and filtered to measure the absolute abundance of every unique TCRbeta CDR3 rearrangement. For each sample, productive Simpson clonality was calculated as the square root of Simpson's diversity index across productive rearrangements. As stored in TCRdb, this immuneACCESS dataset retains in-frame rearrangements with V and J assigned. A fraction of the clones does not appear; measured against another copy, unresolved V genes explain less than half of the discrepancy, and the remainder lacks a known reason. V, J and clone size reflect that table, while D and trimming were determined from the DNA. The sample includes about 140,000 clones, with roughly 80% observed a single time. Jointly, the top ten make up approximately 9% of the sample.

This clone was picked up a small number of times. Its target antigen remains unknown. Base qualities were left out, and no much larger clone turns up one base away. Sequencing was carried out using peripheral blood. The chain uses TRBV24-1 and TRBJ2-2; TRBD1 lines up with 9 middle nucleotides. This clonotype was obtained from an elderly woman in a cohort sampled during active or convalescent COVID-19. The nucleotides read TGTGCCACCAGTGATCCGGGACAGGGGAACACCGGGGAGCTGTTTTTT. Its protein is CATSDPGQGNTGELFF.